This TCR beta chain was identified during a study of blood T cell repertoires in COVID-19. Turning to the study itself: Sources were T cells, B-cell-depleted T cells, or PBMCs; the material itself was cDNA or gDNA.

Authors' analysis steps: Estimated nucleated cell counts came from reference gene primer amplification. Assay: immunoSEQ multiplex PCR; the TCRdb copy retains only in-frame clones and omits some. V, J and clone size reflect that table, while D and trimming were determined from the DNA. Of about 230,000 clones listed, just over 85% are singletons. The CDR3 loop spans 12 amino acids. Germline loops: CDR1 SGHRS, CDR2 YFSETQ. The V and J ends lost 3 bases and 5 bases, in that order; junction bases with no gene match: 0. The chain joins TRBV5-1 to TRBJ2-3, with 7 nucleotides matching TRBD2. The sample was peripheral blood. The TCR originated in a man in his forties or fifties with COVID-19, enrolled during active disease. CDR3 in DNA: TGCGCCAGCAGCTCGGGAGGAGATACGCAGTATTTT. Protein product: CASSSGGDTQYF.